This T cell receptor beta chain was sequenced in a study of tumor-infiltrating lymphocytes in primary liver carcinoma. Study information: Lesions, classed as T1-T3 N0M0, spanned about 4 to 10 cm across. Each of the samples returned roughly 3.65 to 7.13 million productive TCRbeta reads (a yield similar across tissue types).

Unsorted bulk tissue of roughly 17-33 mg yielded co-extracted RNA and DNA. Subjects presented with primary liver carcinoma managed by surgical resection. This clonotype was seen at least ten times. Its antigen is unidentified. The junction had 8 bases not matched to a gene; V was cut back by 7 bases and J by 4 bases. CDR3 size: 14 residues. Points from the study as a whole: Tumor-adjacent and tumor-blood pairs overlapped less than tumor region pairs did.

Making TCR beta cDNA involved approximately 520 ng total RNA and a constant-region primer. Three rounds of nested multiplex PCR with slightly modified ARM-PCR produced TCR beta libraries. With TRBV1-TRBV30 forward primers and a C-beta reverse primer, the first two PCR rounds were run for nine to eleven cycles each. Via MiXCR, TCRdb re-called the multiplex PCR reads, giving one row per CDR3 protein. This sample yields under 110,000 distinct CDR3 sequences, of which about 70% are seen a single time; approximately 12% belongs to the top ten. This sequence was found in a woman aged 60 to 75 with primary liver carcinoma and hepatitis B virus infection. The sequencing input was liver tumor tissue from sampling region 2. Subset described: tumor region T2, inferior pole. This sequence joins TRBV12-3 or TRBV12-4 and TRBJ2-7; 9 bases align to TRBD2. CDR3 coding DNA: TGTGCCAGCACCGAGGGACTAGCTCAATACGAGCAGTACTTC. This translates into CASTEGLAQYEQYF.